The 30 T cell receptor beta chains below come from one sample, sequenced in a study of preoperative IRX-2 immunotherapy in early breast cancer (dated by TCRdb to 2018 to 2020). Library prep was done by the immunoSEQ multiplex PCR assay. Imported from immuneACCESS, the table was reduced by TCRdb to in-frame sequences with V and J called. These copies leave out some clones; in studies compared against another copy, an unresolved V gene accounts for under half, and the cause of the remainder is not known. The sample contains under 25,000 clones, 85% of them found a single time. The ten largest make up roughly 1.2% of the sample. The treatment or condition label of this sample denotes: preoperative locoregional IRX-2 cytokine immunotherapy. This specimen consisted of lymph node tissue, obtained after IRX-2 immunotherapy. These receptors were obtained from a human donor with breast cancer.

This clone was seen only a few times. This chain connects TRBV19 to TRBJ1-4; weak D call: TRBD1 (5 bases). The CDR3 contains 15 residues. V dropped 5 bases and J dropped 7 bases, with 17 bases sitting between them. Germline-derived CDR1 and CDR2 are LNHDA and SQIVND (reference sequence). The CDR3 sequence: CASSHSGKAFEKLFF. CDR3 DNA sequence: TGTGCCAGTAGTCACTCAGGGAAGGCGTTTGAAAAACTGTTTTTT.

The chain uses TRBV5-1 and TRBJ2-2; D possibly matches TRBD1 or TRBD2 (9 bases each). This CDR3 is 15 amino acids long. Germline CDR1 and CDR2: SGHRS and YFSETQ. V lost 3 bases to trimming and J lost 7 bases, with 16 bases between them. The CDR3 here is CASSSLAGQGGELFF. The CDR3 DNA reads TGCGCCAGCAGCTCCCTAGCGGGACAGGGCGGGGAGCTGTTTTTT.

The V gene is TRBV11-3, the J gene TRBJ1-5; TRBD1 is a possible D gene (6 bases). The CDR3 extends over 14 amino acids. Between the trimmed V and J ends, which lost 6 bases and 0 bases, there was a span of 9 bases. Germline CDR1 reads SGHNT; CDR2 reads YENEEA. In nucleotides, the CDR3 is TGTGCCAGCAGTCAGGGGAATAGCAATCAGCCCCAGCATTTT. Amino acids: CASSQGNSNQPQHF.

V gene TRBV10-2 combines with J gene TRBJ2-2; D possibly matches TRBD1 or TRBD2 (7 bases each). V lost 6 bases and J lost 2, with 22 bases in between. The CDR3 is 18 amino acids. CDR1 and CDR2 from the germline V gene are WSHSY and SAAADI. The CDR3 nucleotides are TGCGCCAGCAGAAAGGGACAGTCTCAAGCGGGAAACACCGGGGAGCTGTTTTTT. Translated: CASRKGQSQAGNTGELFF.

This chain links TRBV29-1 with TRBJ2-5, with 10 nucleotides matching TRBD1. With 8 bases clipped from V and 4 bases from J, the junction kept 10 bases outside the gene matches. Germline CDR1 and CDR2: SQVTM and ANQGSEA. This CDR3 comprises 14 residues. The CDR3 spells CSLLLGTGVETQYF. The CDR3 DNA follows: TGCAGCTTATTACTGGGGACAGGGGTAGAGACCCAGTACTTC.

This chain uses TRBV28 with TRBJ2-1; TRBD1 might be the D (5 bases). V was clipped by 5 bases and J by 4 bases, with 18 bases between them. The CDR3 contains 16 residues. Germline V gene data show CDR1 as MDHEN and CDR2 as SYDVKM. The CDR3 DNA reads as TGTGCCAGCAGTCCCACCAGGGATAATTTATACAATGAGCAGTTCTTC. It encodes CASSPTRDNLYNEQFF. The whole variable domain, remainder taken from reference TRBV28 and TRBJ2-1, is DVKVTQSSRYLVKRTGEKVFLECVQDMDHENMFWYRQDPGLGLRLIYFSYDVKMKEKGDIPEGYSVSREKKERFSLILESASTNQTSMYLCASSPTRDNLYNEQFFGPGTRLTVL.

V gene TRBV5-1 combines with J gene TRBJ1-3, with unresolved D. The CDR3 length is 14 residues. Trimming stripped 0 bases from V and 0 bases from J, with 4 bases between. The germline V gene encodes CDR1 SGHRS and CDR2 YFSETQ. The CDR3 region has the DNA TGCGCCAGCAGCTTGGGCATCTCTGGAAACACCATATATTTT. It is translated as CASSLGISGNTIYF.

The V call is TRBV25-1, the J call TRBJ1-2; D unresolved. The ends were cut back, 3 bases at V and 5 bases at J, with 10 bases in the middle. The germline V gene has CDR1 MGHDK and CDR2 SYGVNS. This CDR3 has 13 amino acids. The CDR3 nucleotides are TGTGCCAGCAGTGATATGAATTCATATGGCTACACCTTC. Protein: CASSDMNSYGYTF.

The rearrangement links TRBV6-8 to TRBJ2-7; maybe TRBD1 (5 bases). Trimming cost V 3 bases and J 1 base, with 10 bases left between them. The CDR3 has 14 amino acids. Germline V gene data show CDR1 as MNHGY and CDR2 as SAAAGT. In DNA, the CDR3 is TGTGCCAGCAGTTATCCAGGGAAGTCCTACGAGCAGTACTTC. It codes for CASSYPGKSYEQYF.

This clone was found once. The chain joins TRBV11-3 to TRBJ2-1, with 8 nucleotides matching TRBD2. Germline V gene data show CDR1 as SGHNT and CDR2 as YENEEA. The CDR3 is 15 residues long. V gave up 5 bases and J gave up 5 bases; unmatched junction bases: 8. CDR3 in amino acids: CASSLGGGPNNEQFF. In DNA form, the CDR3 reads TGTGCCAGCAGCCTAGGCGGGGGGCCGAACAATGAGCAGTTCTTC.

This CDR3 reads CASSPRLDSYGYTF. The CDR3 nucleotides are TGTGCCAGCAGTCCTCGACTTGACAGCTATGGCTACACCTTC. The chain uses TRBV6-8 and TRBJ1-2; D might be TRBD1 (5 bases). CDR1 is MNHGY and CDR2 is SAAAGT in the germline V gene. The length of the CDR3 is 14 residues. V dropped 5 bases and J dropped 4 bases, with 14 bases sitting between them.

J is TRBJ1-1 and V is TRBV11-3; maybe TRBD1 (5 bases). The CDR3 totals 16 residues. Germline CDR1 reads SGHNT; CDR2 reads YENEEA. V lost 5 bases and J 3 bases, leaving 19 bases between the germline ends. The CDR3 reads CASSPGRTAGDTEAFF. The CDR3 bases are TGTGCCAGCAGCCCCGGACGGACCGCGGGGGACACTGAAGCTTTCTTT.

This clone was counted a few times. The chain uses TRBV30 and TRBJ1-4; no firm D call. This CDR3 comprises 13 residues. The germline V gene has CDR1 GTSNPN and CDR2 SVGIG (reference sequence). V was clipped by 0 bases and J by 7 bases, with 9 bases between them. The chain's CDR3 is CAWSVGETEKLFF. The CDR3 DNA reads as TGTGCCTGGAGTGTAGGCGAGACTGAAAAACTGTTTTTT.

The rearrangement joins TRBV29-1 to TRBJ1-1, with 9 bases that match TRBD1. V lost 4 bases and J lost 6; bases outside the gene matches: 3. CDR1 and CDR2 from the germline V gene are SQVTM and ANQGSEA. The CDR3 loop spans 12 amino acids. The CDR3, as DNA: TGCAGCGTTGGACAGGGGGTGGCTGAAGCTTTCTTT. Its protein is CSVGQGVAEAFF.

CDR3 nucleotides: TGTGCCAGTCAAGACCGGGGGATAAACCAAGAGACCCAGTACTTC. Its translation: CASQDRGINQETQYF. The gene calls are TRBV2 and TRBJ2-5, with D perhaps matching TRBD2 (6 bases). This CDR3 spans 15 amino acids. The germline V and J ends were trimmed by 9 bases and 0 bases, with 17 bases remaining between them. Germline CDR1 is SNHLY and CDR2 is FYNNEI. Complete variable domain (other parts from reference TRBV2 and TRBJ2-5): EPEVTQTPSHQVTQMGQEVILRCVPISNHLYFYWYRQILGQKVEFLVSFYNNEISEKSEIFDDQFSVERPDGSNFTLKIRSTKLEDSAMYFCASQDRGINQETQYFGPGTRLLVL.

The rearrangement uses TRBV29-1 and TRBJ2-4; 11 positions agree with TRBD1. The CDR3 loop spans 14 amino acids. The trim removed 6 bases at V and 9 bases at J, leaving 10 bases unmatched. CDR1 SQVTM and CDR2 ANQGSEA come from the germline V gene. The CDR3 DNA is TGCAGCGTCCAAGGACAGGGGGCCTCGGGCATTCAGTACTTC. Its translation: CSVQGQGASGIQYF.

The J gene is TRBJ1-1, the V gene TRBV19, with 7 bases aligning to TRBD1. CDR1 and CDR2 from the germline V gene are LNHDA and SQIVND (reference sequence). The CDR3 runs 13 residues. V lost 8 bases, J lost 5 bases, and 8 bases stayed unmatched. CDR3 sequence (DNA): TGTGCCAGTGGAATGACAGGGTGGACTGAAGCTTTCTTT. Protein sequence: CASGMTGWTEAFF.

The chain uses TRBV28 and TRBJ2-7; no firm D call. In germline, CDR1 is MDHEN, CDR2 SYDVKM. The ends were cut back, 2 bases at V and 5 bases at J, with 7 bases in the middle. The CDR3 runs 12 residues. CDR3 protein: CASSLEWNEQYF. The CDR3 nucleotides read TGTGCCAGCAGTTTAGAGTGGAACGAGCAGTACTTC. The whole variable domain, filled in from reference TRBV28 and TRBJ2-7, reads DVKVTQSSRYLVKRTGEKVFLECVQDMDHENMFWYRQDPGLGLRLIYFSYDVKMKEKGDIPEGYSVSREKKERFSLILESASTNQTSMYLCASSLEWNEQYFGPGTRLTVT.

The V gene is TRBV10-2, the J gene TRBJ1-2; 10 bases fit TRBD1. Germline trimming cut 8 bases from V and 7 bases from J; bases unmatched to any gene: 7. The CDR3 is 13 residues long. Germline V CDR1 and CDR2: WSHSY, SAAADI. CDR3 loop: CASRTGGGVGYTF. Here the CDR3 DNA reads TGCGCCAGCCGGACAGGGGGTGGAGTTGGCTACACCTTC.

The genes are TRBV6-8 and TRBJ2-2; D unresolved. The CDR3 has 15 amino acids. Trimming left V 5 bases short and J 1 base short, with 11 bases between. CDR1 is MNHGY, CDR2 SAAAGT, per germline. The CDR3 sequence is CASSAAGLNTGELFF. CDR3 in DNA: TGTGCCAGCAGTGCGGCAGGTTTGAACACCGGGGAGCTGTTTTTT.

The rearrangement uses TRBV27 and TRBJ2-7; D not certain. This CDR3 region has 13 residues. Germline V gene lookup returns CDR1 MNHEY and CDR2 SMNVEV (reference sequence). V lost 3 bases and J 0 bases, leaving 6 bases between the germline ends. The CDR3 reads CASSFQASYEQYF. The CDR3, as DNA: TGTGCCAGCAGTTTCCAGGCCTCCTACGAGCAGTACTTC.

The V call is TRBV25-1, the J call TRBJ1-6; perhaps TRBD1 as D (5 bases). The CDR3 runs 15 residues. Germline V gene lookup returns CDR1 MGHDK and CDR2 SYGVNS. V was pared by 1 base and J by 10 bases, with 14 bases between. In nucleotides, the CDR3 is TGTGCCAGCAGTGAATCGCGGCAGGGCAAGTCACCCCTCCACTTT. Its protein is CASSESRQGKSPLHF. The full variable domain, its missing parts supplied by reference TRBV25-1 and TRBJ1-6, is EADIYQTPRYLVIGTGKKITLECSQTMGHDKMYWYQQDPGMELHLIHYSYGVNSTEKGDLSSESTVSRIRTEHFPLTLESARPSHTSQYLCASSESRQGKSPLHFGNGTRLTVT.

The V gene is TRBV11-3, the J gene TRBJ1-1; D is possibly TRBD1 (5 bases). CDR3 length: 14 residues. The germline CDR1 and CDR2 sequences are SGHNT and YENEEA. With 4 bases removed from V and 2 bases from J, the gap between germline ends came to 11 bases. The CDR3: CASSYLGGNTEAFF. In DNA, the CDR3 is TGTGCCAGCAGCTACCTTGGGGGAAACACTGAAGCTTTCTTT.

The chain couples TRBV6-8 to TRBJ1-5, with D possibly TRBD1 on 6 matching bases. The CDR3 runs 15 residues. Germline V CDR1 and CDR2: MNHGY, SAAAGT. With 8 bases removed from V and 7 bases from J, the gap between germline ends came to 21 bases. Written as DNA, the CDR3 is TGTGCCAGCCGTCCCCCGGGGGCGAGTTACCAGCCCCAGCATTTT. It is translated as CASRPPGASYQPQHF.

V gene TRBV28 combines with J gene TRBJ1-4; D unclear. Trimming shortened V by 4 bases and J by 3 bases, and 15 bases separated the two germline ends. Per germline, CDR1 MDHEN and CDR2 SYDVKM. The length of the CDR3 is 16 residues. The CDR3 DNA reads TGTGCCAGCAGTTCTTCCCAGACTCCTTCTAATGAAAAACTGTTTTTT. This encodes CASSSSQTPSNEKLFF.

The chain links TRBV11-3 to TRBJ2-5, with 7 bases that match TRBD1. With 5 bases clipped from V and 5 bases from J, the junction kept 11 bases outside the gene matches. Per the germline V gene, CDR1 is SGHNT and CDR2 is YENEEA. The CDR3 loop spans 15 amino acids. The CDR3 DNA follows: TGTGCCAGCAGCACCCAGGGGGATAGTTGGGAGACCCAGTACTTC. As protein: CASSTQGDSWETQYF.

The chain employs TRBV18 and TRBJ2-7; 9 nucleotides agree with TRBD1. CDR1 is KGHSH and CDR2 is LQKENI in the germline V gene. The CDR3 extends over 14 amino acids. V lost 3 bases to trimming and J lost 6 bases; unmatched junction nucleotides: 6. CDR3: CASSPPGQGSEQYF. In DNA form, the CDR3 reads TGTGCCAGCTCACCGCCGGGACAGGGATCCGAGCAGTACTTC.

The chain combines TRBV5-1 with TRBJ2-1; 9 nucleotides line up with TRBD2. The CDR3 runs to 14 residues. Germline V gene lookup returns CDR1 SGHRS and CDR2 YFSETQ. V lost 4 bases, J lost 6 bases, and 5 bases stayed unmatched. The CDR3, as DNA: TGCGCCAGCAGCCCTGGACTAGCGACCAATGAGCAGTTCTTC. Translation: CASSPGLATNEQFF. Filled out from reference TRBV5-1 and TRBJ2-1, the complete variable domain reads KAGVTQTPRYLIKTRGQQVTLSCSPISGHRSVSWYQQTPGQGLQFLFEYFSETQRNKGNFPGRFSGRQFSNSRSEMNVSTLELGDSALYLCASSPGLATNEQFFGPGTRLTVL.

The V and J genes are TRBV30 and TRBJ1-1; D is unresolved. Germline V gene sequence: CDR1 GTSNPN, CDR2 SVGIG (reference sequence). The CDR3 covers 12 residues. Trimming shortened V by 2 bases and J by 0 bases, and 4 bases separated the two germline ends. The CDR3 loop is CAWSRMNTEAFF. The CDR3 DNA sequence: TGTGCCTGGAGTAGGATGAACACTGAAGCTTTCTTT.

This clone has just one count. V gene TRBV7-2 combines with J gene TRBJ1-5; D may be TRBD1 (5 bases). V was shortened by 5 bases and J by 2 bases, with 13 bases between the two germline ends. Germline values: CDR1 SGHTA, CDR2 FQGNSA. The CDR3 is 15 amino acids. DNA of the CDR3: TGTGCCAGCAGCCAAGGGACTTTGGGCAATCAGCCCCAGCATTTT. It specifies CASSQGTLGNQPQHF.